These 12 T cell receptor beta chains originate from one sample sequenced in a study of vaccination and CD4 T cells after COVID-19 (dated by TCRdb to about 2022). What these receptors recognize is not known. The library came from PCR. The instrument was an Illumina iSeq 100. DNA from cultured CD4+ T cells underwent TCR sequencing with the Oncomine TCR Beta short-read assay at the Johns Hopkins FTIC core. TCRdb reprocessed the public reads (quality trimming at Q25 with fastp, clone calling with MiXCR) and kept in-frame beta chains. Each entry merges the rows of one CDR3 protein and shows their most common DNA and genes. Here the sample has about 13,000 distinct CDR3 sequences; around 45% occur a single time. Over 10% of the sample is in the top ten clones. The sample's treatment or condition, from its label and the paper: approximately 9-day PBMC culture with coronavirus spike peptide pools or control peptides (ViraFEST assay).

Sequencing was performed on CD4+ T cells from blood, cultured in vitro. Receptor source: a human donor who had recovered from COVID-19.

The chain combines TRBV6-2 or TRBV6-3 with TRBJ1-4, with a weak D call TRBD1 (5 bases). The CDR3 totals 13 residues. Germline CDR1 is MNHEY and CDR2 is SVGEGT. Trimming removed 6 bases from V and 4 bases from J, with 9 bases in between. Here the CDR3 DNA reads TGTGCCAGCAGCGACAGCTTTAATGAAAAACTGTTTTTT. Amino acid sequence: CASSDSFNEKLFF.

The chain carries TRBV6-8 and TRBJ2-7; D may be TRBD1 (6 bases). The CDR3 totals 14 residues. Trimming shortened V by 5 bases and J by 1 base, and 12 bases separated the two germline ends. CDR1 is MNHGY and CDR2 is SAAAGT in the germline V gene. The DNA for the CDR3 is TGTGCCAGCAGTAGGGACACCCATTCCTACGAGCAGTACTTC. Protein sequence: CASSRDTHSYEQYF.

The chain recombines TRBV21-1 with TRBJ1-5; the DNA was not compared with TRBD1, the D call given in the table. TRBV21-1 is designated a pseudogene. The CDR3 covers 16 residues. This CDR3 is CASTTRAGCSNQPQHF. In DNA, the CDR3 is TGTGCCAGCACCACACGGGCGGGTTGTAGCAATCAGCCCCAGCATTTT.

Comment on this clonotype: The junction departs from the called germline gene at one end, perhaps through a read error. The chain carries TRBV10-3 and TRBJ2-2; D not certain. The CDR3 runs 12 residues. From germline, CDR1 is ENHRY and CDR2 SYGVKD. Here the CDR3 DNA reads TGTGCCAGCAGTCGGAACACCGGGGAGCTGTTTTTT. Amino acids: CASSRNTGELFF.

CDR3: CASSSRTGGYTF. Here the CDR3 DNA reads TGTGCCAGCAGTTCTCGGACGGGTGGCTACACCTTC. The genes are TRBV12-3 or TRBV12-4 and TRBJ1-2, with D unclear. This CDR3 is 12 amino acids long. V lost 4 bases, J lost 7 bases, and 10 bases lay in between.

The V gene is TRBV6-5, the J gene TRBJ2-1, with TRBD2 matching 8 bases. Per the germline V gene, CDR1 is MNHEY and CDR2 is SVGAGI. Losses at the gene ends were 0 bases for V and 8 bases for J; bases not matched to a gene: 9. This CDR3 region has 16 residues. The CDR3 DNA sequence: TGTGCCAGCAGTTACTCCGGGGCGACTAGCGTGCATGAGCAGTTCTTC. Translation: CASSYSGATSVHEQFF.

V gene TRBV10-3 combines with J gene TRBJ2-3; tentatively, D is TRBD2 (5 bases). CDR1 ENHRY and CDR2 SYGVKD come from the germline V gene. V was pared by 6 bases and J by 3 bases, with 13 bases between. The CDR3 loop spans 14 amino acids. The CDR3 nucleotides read TGTGCCATCAGAAGAAAGAGGGAGACAGATACGCAGTATTTT. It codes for CAIRRKRETDTQYF.

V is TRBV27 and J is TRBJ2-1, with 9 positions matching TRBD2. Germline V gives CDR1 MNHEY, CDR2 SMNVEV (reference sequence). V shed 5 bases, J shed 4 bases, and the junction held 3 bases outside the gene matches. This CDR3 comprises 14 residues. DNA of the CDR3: TGTGCCAGCAGTCCGGGACTAGCTTACAATGAGCAGTTCTTC. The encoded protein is CASSPGLAYNEQFF.

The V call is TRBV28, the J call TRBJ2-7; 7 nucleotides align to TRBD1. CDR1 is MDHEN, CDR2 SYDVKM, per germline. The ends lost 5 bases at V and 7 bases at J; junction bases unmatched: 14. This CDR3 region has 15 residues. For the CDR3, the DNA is TGTGCCAGCAGTAGTACGAACGACAGGGCTGGGGAGCAGTACTTC. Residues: CASSSTNDRAGEQYF.

CDR3 sequence (DNA): TGTGCCATCAGAGGGACAGGGGGCTTGTCACCCCTCCACTTT. This encodes CAIRGTGGLSPLHF. V usage is TRBV10-3 and J usage is TRBJ1-6, with 12 positions matching TRBD1. The CDR3 is 14 amino acids. V lost 6 bases to trimming and J lost 10 bases; unmatched junction nucleotides: 4. Germline CDR1 and CDR2: ENHRY and SYGVKD.

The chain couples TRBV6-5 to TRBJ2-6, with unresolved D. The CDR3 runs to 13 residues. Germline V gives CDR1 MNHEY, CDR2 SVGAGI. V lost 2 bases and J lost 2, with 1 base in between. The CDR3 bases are TGTGCCAGCAGTTACCCTGGGGCCAACGTCCTGACTTTC. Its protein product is CASSYPGANVLTF.

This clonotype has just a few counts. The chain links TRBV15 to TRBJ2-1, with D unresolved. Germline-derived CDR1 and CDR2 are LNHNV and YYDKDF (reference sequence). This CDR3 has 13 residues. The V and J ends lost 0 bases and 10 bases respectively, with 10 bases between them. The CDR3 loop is CATSRESLREQFF. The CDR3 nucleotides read TGTGCCACCAGCAGAGAGAGCCTGCGGGAGCAGTTCTTC. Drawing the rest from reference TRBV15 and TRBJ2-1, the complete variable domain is DAMVIQNPRYQVTQFGKPVTLSCSQTLNHNVMYWYQQKSSQAPKLLFHYYDKDFNNEADTPDNFQSRRPNTSFCFLDIRSPGLGDTAMYLCATSRESLREQFFGPGTRLTVL.